A single sample is the source of the 31 T cell receptor beta chains below, sequenced in a study of cytomegalovirus exposure and HLA in healthy donors. The assay was immunoSEQ multiplex PCR, and TCRdb's table has in-frame clones only and misses some. Of 100,000 to 150,000 clones listed, 70% to 90% were seen once; the top ten hold 4.4%. The sample consisted of PBMCs. All receptors derive from a young man in good health and CMV-seropositive.

The chain is built from TRBV7-2 and TRBJ1-5, with 7 bases fitting TRBD1. Germline trimming cut 5 bases from V and 4 bases from J; bases unmatched to any gene: 2. Germline V CDR1 and CDR2: SGHTA, FQGNSA. The CDR3 has 13 residues. For the CDR3, the DNA is TGTGCCAGCAGCGAGGACAGGAATCAGCCCCAGCATTTT. Translation: CASSEDRNQPQHF.

V gene TRBV10-1 combines with J gene TRBJ1-5; D may be TRBD1 (5 bases). This CDR3 region has 12 residues. CDR1 and CDR2 from the germline V gene are WNHNN and SYGVQD (reference sequence). Between the trimmed V and J ends, which lost 4 bases and 7 bases, there was a span of 8 bases. CDR3 amino acids: CASSVRGQPQHF. CDR3 nucleotides: TGCGCCAGCAGTGTCCGGGGGCAGCCCCAGCATTTT.

To note about this clone: The same CDR3 arises from other DNA sequences in this sample as well. This rearrangement joins TRBV20-1 to TRBJ2-1; D gene uncertain. Germline lookup yields CDR1 DFQATT and CDR2 SNEGSKA (reference sequence). Trimming took off 4 bases at V and 6 bases at J, with 7 bases between the two ends. The CDR3 sequence is 11 residues long. CDR3 in DNA: TGCAGTGCTACAAGAGGCAATGAGCAGTTCTTC. Translating it yields CSATRGNEQFF.

The V gene is TRBV10-3, the J gene TRBJ2-1; 8 bases line up with TRBD1. V was pared by 2 bases and J by 7 bases, with 10 bases of the junction left unmatched. The CDR3 extends over 16 amino acids. Germline-derived CDR1 and CDR2 are ENHRY and SYGVKD. As DNA, the CDR3 is TGTGCCATCAGTGAGACGGGGACAGGACTCAGAAATGAGCAGTTCTTC. It translates to CAISETGTGLRNEQFF.

CDR3 DNA sequence: TGTGCCAGCAGTTCGAGGCGGGACGGGGGCTACGAGCAGTACTTC. Translated, it gives CASSSRRDGGYEQYF. This chain connects TRBV27 to TRBJ2-7; maybe TRBD2 (6 bases). This CDR3 has 15 residues. Germline lookup yields CDR1 MNHEY and CDR2 SMNVEV (reference sequence). The V end lost 4 bases, the J end lost 3 bases, and 16 bases lay between the germline ends.

This chain links TRBV18 with TRBJ2-7; TRBD1 agrees at 8 bases. The CDR3 runs to 17 residues. Germline CDR1 is KGHSH and CDR2 is LQKENI. V lost 3 bases, J lost 2 bases, and 12 bases stayed unmatched. The CDR3 DNA sequence: TGTGCCAGCTCACCGGGATTGGGGACAGGTCGGGCCTACGAGCAGTACTTC. As protein: CASSPGLGTGRAYEQYF.

The chain recombines TRBV28 with TRBJ2-3, with 9 positions matching TRBD2. Germline trimming cut 7 bases from V and 2 bases from J; bases unmatched to any gene: 7. The V gene's germline CDR1 is MDHEN and CDR2 SYDVKM. CDR3 length: 15 amino acids. This CDR3 reads CASKERGAPTDTQYF. CDR3 coding DNA: TGTGCCAGCAAGGAGCGGGGGGCCCCCACAGATACGCAGTATTTT.

The rearrangement joins TRBV5-3 to TRBJ2-7, with 9 positions matching TRBD1. TRBV5-3 is filed as an ORF, its function uncertain. V lost 4 bases, J lost 3 bases, and 14 bases stayed unmatched. The CDR3 is 17 residues long. The CDR3 loop is CARSPTDRGAVYYEQYF. CDR3 nucleotides: TGTGCCAGAAGCCCAACGGACAGGGGCGCAGTTTACTACGAGCAGTACTTC.

The chain uses TRBV11-1 and TRBJ2-1, with D unclear. Looked up from germline, CDR1 is SGHAT and CDR2 is FQDESV (reference sequence). Trimming left V 3 bases short and J 7 bases short, with 4 bases between. This CDR3 spans 11 amino acids. CDR3 sequence reads: CASSFSNEQFF. The DNA of the CDR3 is TGTGCCAGCAGCTTCAGTAATGAGCAGTTCTTC.

The chain recombines TRBV6-5 with TRBJ1-5, with 7 bases fitting TRBD1. CDR1 is MNHEY and CDR2 is SVGAGI in the germline V gene. Trimming at V came to 6 bases and at J to 1 base, leaving 6 bases not matched to a gene. CDR3 length equals 15 residues. CDR3 amino acids: CASRMTGSSNQPQHF. CDR3 DNA sequence: TGTGCCAGCAGAATGACAGGGTCAAGCAATCAGCCCCAGCATTTT.

This clone was detected only once. The rearrangement uses TRBV27 and TRBJ2-2; D might be TRBD1 (6 bases). Between the trimmed V and J ends, which lost 3 bases and 6 bases, there was a span of 11 bases. The CDR3 is made up of 14 amino acids. Germline values: CDR1 MNHEY, CDR2 SMNVEV (reference sequence). The chain's CDR3 is CASSFRGVAGELFF. The CDR3 coding sequence is TGTGCCAGCAGTTTCAGGGGCGTCGCCGGGGAGCTGTTTTTT.

V usage is TRBV19 and J usage is TRBJ2-1, with 7 bases identical to TRBD1. CDR1 is LNHDA, CDR2 SQIVND, per germline (reference sequence). CDR3 size: 14 residues. V gave up 0 bases and J gave up 14 bases; unmatched junction bases: 10. The CDR3 DNA is TGTGCCAGTAGTATAGACCTACAGACAGGGACGGAGTTCTTC. Encoded protein: CASSIDLQTGTEFF.

The J gene is TRBJ1-4, the V gene TRBV6-5; D ambiguous. The CDR3 runs 15 residues. The V end lost 4 bases, the J end lost 0 bases, and 9 bases lay between the germline ends. Germline CDR1 is MNHEY and CDR2 is SVGAGI. The CDR3 DNA is TGTGCCAGCAGTTTTAGCACTTCAACTAATGAAAAACTGTTTTTT. Translation gives CASSFSTSTNEKLFF.

Here the CDR3 DNA reads TGTGCCAGCAGCCAAGAATCACGGCAGTTGGGCGGAGGAGCTTTCTTT. Translating it yields CASSQESRQLGGGAFF. The chain couples TRBV4-2 to TRBJ1-1; D ambiguous. Germline V CDR1 and CDR2: LGHNA, YNFKEQ. This CDR3 has 16 amino acids. Trimming pared 0 bases from V and 10 bases from J, leaving 21 bases between.

This chain joins TRBV7-8 and TRBJ1-4; D possibly corresponds to TRBD1 (6 bases). V was shortened by 5 bases and J by 4 bases, with 14 bases between the two germline ends. CDR3 length: 15 amino acids. CDR1 SGHVS and CDR2 FQNEAQ come from the germline V gene. The chain's CDR3 is CASSPLTGINEKLFF. The DNA of the CDR3 is TGTGCCAGCAGCCCTCTAACAGGGATTAATGAAAAACTGTTTTTT. Full variable domain (rest looked up from reference TRBV7-8 and TRBJ1-4): GAGVSQSPRYKVAKRGQDVALRCDPISGHVSLFWYQQALGQGPEFLTYFQNEAQLDKSGLPSDRFFAERPEGSVSTLKIQRTQQEDSAVYLCASSPLTGINEKLFFGSGTQLSVL.

This chain uses TRBV28 with TRBJ1-2; D might be TRBD1 (6 bases). Deletions cut 6 bases from V and 2 bases from J, with 25 bases between. Germline lookup yields CDR1 MDHEN and CDR2 SYDVKM. CDR3 size: 18 residues. CDR3 sequence reads: CASSATRGLHKNNYGYTF. The CDR3 DNA reads TGTGCCAGCAGCGCTACCAGGGGCCTACACAAAAACAACTATGGCTACACCTTC.

The chain has TRBV10-2 and TRBJ1-1; possible D gene TRBD1, 5 bases. Trimming pared 5 bases from V and 3 bases from J, leaving 13 bases between. The CDR3 contains 14 residues. The germline CDR1 and CDR2 sequences are WSHSY and SAAADI. CDR3 sequence (DNA): TGCGCCAGCAGTAGCGGGGGGGAGGACACTGAAGCTTTCTTT. Amino acids: CASSSGGEDTEAFF.

The chain is built from TRBV29-1 and TRBJ2-7, with D perhaps TRBD1 (5 bases). The CDR3 is made up of 12 amino acids. V was pared by 4 bases and J by 1 base, with 8 bases between. Germline CDR1 and CDR2: SQVTM and ANQGSEA. CDR3 sequence: CSVGKGSYEQYF. DNA for the CDR3: TGCAGCGTTGGGAAGGGGTCCTACGAGCAGTACTTC.

The CDR3 here is CASSRTGNQETQYF. The CDR3 DNA sequence: TGTGCCAGCAGCCGCACAGGGAATCAAGAGACCCAGTACTTC. The V and J genes are TRBV9 and TRBJ2-5; weak D call: TRBD1 (6 bases). This CDR3 spans 14 amino acids. Between the trimmed V and J ends, which lost 4 bases and 2 bases, there was a span of 12 bases. The germline CDR1 and CDR2 sequences are SGDLS and YYNGEE.

V gene TRBV27 combines with J gene TRBJ1-2; maybe TRBD1 (5 bases). Germline CDR1 MNHEY, CDR2 SMNVEV (reference sequence). The CDR3 extends over 14 amino acids. Trimming pared 6 bases from V and 4 bases from J, leaving 15 bases between. This chain's CDR3 is CASRPRGGLYGYTF. The CDR3 DNA is TGTGCCAGCAGACCGCGGGGGGGTCTCTATGGCTACACCTTC.

This sequence joins TRBV5-6 and TRBJ1-5, with 7 bases lining up with TRBD1. The V and J ends lost 4 bases and 4 bases, in that order; junction bases with no gene match: 14. CDR3 length: 17 amino acids. Germline CDR1 reads SGHDT; CDR2 reads YYEEEE. CDR3 in amino acids: CASSAQNLQGQNQPQHF. CDR3 sequence (DNA): TGTGCCAGCAGCGCCCAGAATCTACAGGGGCAGAATCAGCCCCAGCATTTT.

The gene calls are TRBV9 and TRBJ2-4, with TRBD1 identical over 7 bases. This CDR3 region has 15 residues. The J segment lost 11 bases and the V segment lost 4 bases, leaving 15 bases of the junction unmatched. Germline loops: CDR1 SGDLS, CDR2 YYNGEE. CDR3 coding DNA: TGTGCCAGCAGCCCCCTCGATGGACAGGTTAACTTTCAGTACTTC. Translated: CASSPLDGQVNFQYF.

The V gene is TRBV5-5, the J gene TRBJ2-2, with 9 positions matching TRBD2. The CDR3 length is 16 residues. Losses at the gene ends were 3 bases for V and 6 bases for J; bases not matched to a gene: 9. Germline CDR1 is SGHKS and CDR2 is YYEKEE (reference sequence). CDR3 sequence (DNA): TGTGCCAGCAGCTCCGAGGTAGCGGGGGCGGCCGGGGAGCTGTTTTTT. Amino acid sequence: CASSSEVAGAAGELFF.

The chain carries TRBV11-2 and TRBJ1-1; no definite D call. The CDR3 has 17 residues. V was trimmed by 2 bases and J by 3 bases, leaving 19 bases between them. Germline V CDR1 and CDR2: SGHAT, FQNNGV. The CDR3 reads CASSLRYRKQNYTEAFF. DNA of the CDR3: TGTGCCAGCAGCTTAAGGTACCGTAAACAGAACTACACTGAAGCTTTCTTT.

CDR3 loop: CASSFGSGRYEQYF. In nucleotides, the CDR3 is TGCGCCAGCAGCTTTGGCTCAGGCCGCTACGAGCAGTACTTC. The chain combines TRBV5-1 with TRBJ2-7; D uncertain. V was pared by 2 bases and J by 3 bases, with 12 bases between. The CDR3 contains 14 residues. Per the germline V gene, CDR1 is SGHRS and CDR2 is YFSETQ.

The chain has TRBV15 and TRBJ2-3; 12 bases match TRBD2. The junction had 5 bases not matched to a gene; V was cut back by 1 base and J by 0 bases. Germline V gene data show CDR1 as LNHNV and CDR2 as YYDKDF (reference sequence). The CDR3 sequence is 18 residues long. The CDR3 DNA is TGTGCCACCAGCAGAGTAATAACTAGCGGGGGGAGCACAGATACGCAGTATTTT. Protein sequence: CATSRVITSGGSTDTQYF.

This chain links TRBV6-6 with TRBJ2-7; TRBD1 agrees at 11 bases. The CDR3 consists of 15 residues. The germline CDR1 and CDR2 sequences are MNHNY and SVGAGI (reference sequence). J gave up 3 bases and V 6 bases, and 7 bases lay outside the gene matches. The CDR3 DNA sequence: TGTGCCAGCAGATTCTATGGGACAGGGGGCTACGAGCAGTACTTC. It codes for CASRFYGTGGYEQYF.

The chain couples TRBV5-1 to TRBJ1-2; the D is unclear. This CDR3 comprises 15 residues. Germline values: CDR1 SGHRS, CDR2 YFSETQ. Trimming stripped 0 bases from V and 3 bases from J, with 12 bases between. The CDR3: CASSLAMGDHYGYTF. CDR3 nucleotides: TGCGCCAGCAGCTTGGCCATGGGCGATCACTATGGCTACACCTTC.

This chain links TRBV7-9 with TRBJ2-2, with TRBD1 matching 7 bases. The CDR3 has 16 amino acids. CDR1 is SEHNR and CDR2 is FQNEAQ in the germline V gene (reference sequence). V gave up 4 bases and J gave up 4 bases; unmatched junction bases: 9. CDR3 sequence reads: CASSSNRDRSTGELFF. The CDR3 DNA follows: TGTGCCAGCAGCTCTAATAGGGACAGAAGCACCGGGGAGCTGTTTTTT.

V gene TRBV27 combines with J gene TRBJ2-5; D call uncertain. In germline, CDR1 is MNHEY, CDR2 SMNVEV (reference sequence). This CDR3 comprises 13 residues. V was cut by 4 bases and J by 2 bases, with 8 bases left in between. CDR3 sequence: CASSSPLQETQYF. The CDR3 region has the DNA TGTGCCAGCAGTTCGCCGCTACAAGAGACCCAGTACTTC.

This clone has a handful of counts. Here the CDR3 DNA reads TGTGCCAGCAGCTATGAGGACAGGGTCCGAAACACCATATATTTT. This sequence encodes CASSYEDRVRNTIYF. This sequence joins TRBV7-2 and TRBJ1-3, with TRBD1 matching 8 bases. The germline CDR1 and CDR2 sequences are SGHTA and FQGNSA. This CDR3 region has 15 residues. Trimming removed 4 bases from V and 5 bases from J; junction bases left unmatched: 7.